This record concerns one T cell receptor (beta chain) sequence. Its specificity is not known. This entry is derived from a study of cytomegalovirus exposure and HLA in healthy donors. Findings and limits, study-wide: When analyzed later, the rates of TCR association showed variation by HLA locus, with DRB1 the most and HLA-C the fewest. A further, later analysis showed that HLA-associated TCR beta chains (compared with equally common others) were more clonally expanded. The authors excluded some V segments, including TRBV6-2 and TRBV6-3, as indistinguishable.

Trimming removed 3 bases at V and 1 base at J, with 7 bases between. CDR1 is SGHRS, CDR2 YFSETQ, per germline. This CDR3 contains 14 residues. Primers included in the PCR were 60 Vbeta and 13 Jbeta primers. Sequenced by immunoSEQ multiplex PCR; TCRdb stores in-frame clones only, minus some. The repertoire holds approximately 180,000 clones, under 90% seen once, with around 4.8% in the top ten. Sequenced input: PBMCs. V and J are TRBV5-1 and TRBJ1-4; D is perhaps TRBD1 (5 bases). The origin of this receptor is a man aged 18-30 years in good health and CMV-seronegative. Written as DNA, the CDR3 is TGCGCCAGCAGCTCGACAGTAACTAATGAAAAACTGTTTTTT. It yields the protein CASSSTVTNEKLFF. Variable domain in full (rest from reference TRBV5-1 and TRBJ1-4): KAGVTQTPRYLIKTRGQQVTLSCSPISGHRSVSWYQQTPGQGLQFLFEYFSETQRNKGNFPGRFSGRQFSNSRSEMNVSTLELGDSALYLCASSSTVTNEKLFFGSGTQLSVL.